The entry below describes one TCR beta chain. Antigen specificity is unknown. The sample originates from a study of cytomegalovirus exposure and HLA in healthy donors. Study information: The 90 to 150 validation repertoires were produced on the same platform as the 700 or so repertoires of the first cohort. This was reported in a later analysis.

V shed 10 bases and J shed 5 bases, with 11 bases lying between them. Germline V gene sequence: CDR1 LNHDA, CDR2 SQIVND (reference sequence). The CDR3 has 11 residues. Whole-study findings and limits: Cytomegalovirus association was listed for approximately 160 TCR beta chains. TCR clusters originating in the first cohort tended to co-occur in the roughly 110 validation repertoires, according to a later analysis. High specificity and sensitivity for cytomegalovirus status were reported for the classifier.

Measured with immunoSEQ multiplex PCR; TCRdb has only the in-frame clones, and not every one. The table includes 60,000 to 90,000 clones, around four fifths detected once. Input material: PBMCs. The clonotype was recovered from a man aged 25-45 years in good health and CMV-seronegative. The chain recombines TRBV19 with TRBJ2-5; a possible D gene is TRBD2 (5 bases). The CDR3 DNA reads TGTGCCACCCTAGCCGGGGAGACCCAGTACTTC. Encoded protein: CATLAGETQYF.